This is a list of T cell receptor beta chains from one sample in a study of long-term antiretroviral therapy in people with HIV. Some clones are missing from TCRdb's copy, which holds only in-frame ones; the method was immunoSEQ multiplex PCR. This table holds about 27,000 clones, approximately 80% found once. This sample comprised unsorted PBMCs, obtained 3 years after starting antiretroviral therapy. The origin of the receptors is a man aged 35 to 55 with HIV. CDR3s leave out the opening cysteine and the closing phenylalanine or tryptophan.

v_gene,j_gene,CDR3aa
TRBV7-9,TRBJ1-5,ASSLENQPQH
TRBV19,TRBJ2-3,ASSPRVEGTDTQY
TRBV6-1,TRBJ2-3,ASSEAGPTQY
TRBV27,TRBJ2-7,ATRRGLAGNEQY
TRBV25-1,TRBJ1-1,ASSESPVLDTEAF
TRBV11-3,TRBJ2-2,ASSPAGNTGELF
TRBV6-5,TRBJ2-1,ASSYGPPGSEQF
TRBV11-2,TRBJ2-1,ASSLGGVSEQF
TRBV5-1,TRBJ1-2,ASATGAYGYT
TRBV10-3,TRBJ2-3,AISETSGTDTQY
TRBV5-4,TRBJ2-5,ASSQAVGGQETQY
TRBV19,TRBJ1-2,ASSEGTGGYGYT
TRBV6-4,TRBJ2-1,ASRSGQGFWNEQF
TRBV7-8,TRBJ1-4,ASSFLPGLNEKLF
TRBV5-1,TRBJ1-1,ASSFSGGEAF
TRBV18,TRBJ1-5,ASSWDRESNQPQH
TRBV15,TRBJ1-1,ATSTITGQGGMNTEAF
TRBV6-5,TRBJ2-7,ASSIKPTYEQY
TRBV5-6,TRBJ2-6,ASSFGGANVLT
TRBV29-1,TRBJ2-7,SVEVPGLAGRTHYEQY
TRBV13,TRBJ2-7,ASSFTPQDPTYEQY
TRBV5-4,TRBJ1-2,ASSLSRDYGYT
TRBV18,TRBJ2-2,ASSPHGSPNTGELF
TRBV7-9,TRBJ2-7,ASSLGAYEQY
TRBV6-6,TRBJ2-1,ASSPEGLGQF
TRBV30,TRBJ1-2,AWSVDSNYGYT
TRBV4-3,TRBJ1-4,ASSQDGVGRREKLF